This record concerns one TCR beta chain sequence. After approximately 16 days, CD4+ cells were restimulated around 25 h with the same allogeneic DPB1. HeLa stimulator cells carried retrovirally transduced HLA-DPA1/DPB1, HLA-DM, invariant chain and CD80. With 50 U/mL IL-2, CD4+ responders met 100 Gy-irradiated HeLa cells at 3:1. The data derive from a study of T cell repertoires and HLA-DP antigens. Overall study context: Transduced HeLa cells presented HLA-DP to CD4+ T cells. Donors were two male and one female, aged 18-to-29 to 60-to-69.

Whole-study results and caveats: Average cumulative frequency of previously undetected clones was approximately 34% against one allele and roughly 49% against the other.

This table comes from immunoSEQ multiplex PCR, and its TCRdb copy is limited to in-frame clones, with some not included. The sample gives about 3,700 clones, less than 85% of which show up once; about a fifth is in the top ten. The receptor's source is a woman aged 18-35 years in good health and CMV-seronegative. The sample consisted of CD137- CD4+ T cells from cultured PBMCs.

For the CDR3, the DNA is TGTGCCGCAACCGAGAACTCCTACAATGAGCAGTTCTTC. This encodes CAATENSYNEQFF. The V call is TRBV30, the J call TRBJ2-1; D uncertain. The CDR3 is made up of 13 amino acids. The germline V gene has CDR1 GTSNPN and CDR2 SVGIG (reference sequence). V dropped 8 bases and J dropped 0 bases, with 11 bases sitting between them.